The rows below give T cell receptor beta chains drawn from one sample of a study of T-cell reconstitution after alpha-beta-depleted transplantation in children. MiXCR, applied by TCRdb to the PCR reads, yields one record per CDR3 protein. The table shows fewer than 400,000 distinct CDR3 sequences, with over 20% occurring only once. The sequencing used PBMCs from the stem cell graft donor, collected from the stem cell graft. The source is a human donor who donated a stem cell graft to a child with acute myeloid leukemia. CDR3s include the opening cysteine and the closing phenylalanine or tryptophan. Each record gives: D gene, J gene, clone size, V gene, CDR3 protein, CDR3 DNA. The D gene is left open where the match is weak. Expanded clones get a size class; other rows say once, few or many, or leave the size out.

. | TRBJ1-4 | many | TRBV20-1 | CSASSNPVLFF | TGCAGTGCTAGTTCCAACCCTGTGCTGTTTTTT
. | TRBJ1-6 | few | TRBV2 | CASSGINSPLHF | TGTGCCAGCAGTGGTATTAATTCACCCCTCCACTTT
. | TRBJ2-7 | many | TRBV20-1 | CSARGLPGSYEQYF | TGCAGTGCTAGAGGACTACCGGGGTCCTACGAGCAGTACTTC
. | TRBJ2-1 | many | TRBV10-3 | CAISDPIRQEYNEQFF | TGTGCCATCAGTGACCCTATACGACAGGAATACAATGAGCAGTTCTTC
TRBD2 | TRBJ2-3 | . | TRBV6-1 | CASSDWGLAGYSSTDTQYF | TGTGCCAGCAGTGATTGGGGACTAGCGGGATACTCTAGCACAGATACGCAGTATTTT
. | TRBJ1-1 | . | TRBV13 | CASSFLSTEAFF | TGTGCCAGCAGCTTTCTATCCACTGAAGCTTTCTTT
. | TRBJ2-3 | few | TRBV7-2 | CASSLDGKTTDTQYF | TGTGCCAGCAGCTTAGACGGGAAAACCACAGATACGCAGTATTTT
. | TRBJ2-3 | . | TRBV20-1 | CSARDHLQDTDTQYF | TGCAGTGCTAGAGATCACCTACAGGACACAGATACGCAGTATTTT
TRBD1 | TRBJ2-5 | few | TRBV5-1 | CASRDRKETQYF | TGCGCCAGCCGGGACAGGAAAGAGACCCAGTACTTC
. | TRBJ1-5 | many | TRBV12-3/TRBV12-4 | CASSLTGSFQPQHF | TGTGCCAGCAGTTTGACAGGATCGTTTCAGCCCCAGCATTTT
. | TRBJ1-1 | . | TRBV5-5 | CASSYQGRTEAFF | TGTGCCAGCAGCTACCAGGGTCGCACTGAAGCTTTCTTT
TRBD2 | TRBJ2-3 | few | TRBV4-1 | CASVGTSGSGTYTDTQYF | TGCGCCAGCGTCGGGACTAGCGGGAGCGGCACCTACACAGATACGCAGTATTTT
TRBD1 | TRBJ2-7 | few | TRBV28 | CASSEGTGDSYEQYF | TGTGCCAGCAGCGAAGGGACAGGCGACTCCTACGAGCAGTACTTC
. | TRBJ2-3 | few | TRBV20-1 | CSTAGPLSTDTQYF | TGCAGTACCGCCGGCCCCTTATCGACAGATACGCAGTATTTT
. | TRBJ1-5 | few | TRBV20-1 | CSATPFQTGDSQPQHF | TGCAGTGCTACACCCTTCCAAACGGGAGATTCTCAGCCCCAGCATTTT
TRBD1 | TRBJ2-1 | many | TRBV3-1 | CASSTQTGGNNEQFF | TGTGCCAGCAGCACACAGACAGGGGGGAACAATGAGCAGTTCTTC
. | TRBJ2-1 | . | TRBV7-3 | CASSFEGTSLWDEQFF | TGTGCCAGCAGCTTCGAAGGGACATCGCTATGGGATGAGCAGTTCTTC
. | TRBJ1-2 | many | TRBV11-2 | CAIKKERDGYTF | TGTGCCATCAAGAAGGAGAGGGATGGCTACACCTTC
TRBD1 | TRBJ1-1 | few | TRBV24-1 | CATSDTIQGFRSTEAFF | TGTGCCACCAGTGATACAATACAGGGGTTCCGGAGCACTGAAGCTTTCTTT
. | TRBJ1-5 | . | TRBV3-1 | CASSPFGLRGQPQHF | TGTGCCAGCAGCCCCTTTGGCCTTCGTGGTCAGCCCCAGCATTTT
. | TRBJ1-2 | few | TRBV25-1 | CASSEWGNGYTF | TGTGCCAGCAGTGAATGGGGGAATGGCTACACCTTC
TRBD2 | TRBJ2-1 | few | TRBV12-3/TRBV12-4 | CASRIQPGLDEFF | TGTGCCAGCAGAATCCAACCGGGACTAGATGAATTCTTC
TRBD1 | TRBJ1-2 | . | TRBV28 | CASSSGQGGYTF | TGTGCCAGCAGTTCAGGACAGGGTGGCTACACCTTC
TRBD2 | TRBJ2-2 | few | TRBV6-5 | CASSYVTSGSSGELFF | TGTGCCAGCAGTTACGTGACTAGCGGGAGTTCGGGGGAGCTGTTTTTT
TRBD2 | TRBJ2-7 | . | TRBV7-9 | CASSPRTSGIISEQYF | TGTGCCAGCAGCCCCCGGACTAGCGGGATTATCTCCGAGCAGTACTTC
TRBD2 | TRBJ2-4 | many | TRBV28 | CASSDPGLLIQYF | TGTGCCAGCAGTGACCCGGGACTACTAATTCAGTACTTC
. | TRBJ2-7 | . | TRBV7-2 | CASSFREYNRFFYEQYF | TGTGCCAGCAGCTTCCGGGAGTATAACCGCTTCTTCTACGAGCAGTACTTC
TRBD1 | TRBJ1-4 | many | TRBV7-3 | CASSLRTGNEKLFF | TGTGCCAGCAGCTTAAGGACAGGGAATGAAAAACTGTTTTTT
TRBD2 | TRBJ2-7 | many | TRBV29-1 | CSVESLAGYEQYF | TGCAGCGTCGAATCTCTAGCGGGCTACGAGCAGTACTTC
TRBD2 | TRBJ2-7 | many | TRBV4-3 | CASSQVAASGSYEQYF | TGCGCCAGCAGCCAAGTAGCCGCTAGCGGGAGTTACGAGCAGTACTTC
TRBD2 | TRBJ2-7 | . | TRBV28 | CASSLNFGRAYEQYF | TGTGCCAGCAGCCTTAATTTCGGGAGGGCCTACGAGCAGTACTTC
. | TRBJ1-2 | many | TRBV29-1 | CSVSTGTDYGYTF | TGCAGCGTCTCAACAGGGACGGACTATGGCTACACCTTC
. | TRBJ2-5 | . | TRBV7-9 | CASTGTPTQETQYF | TGTGCCAGTACCGGGACACCAACCCAAGAGACCCAGTACTTC
. | TRBJ2-3 | . | TRBV29-1 | CSVERGPGDTQYF | TGCAGCGTTGAGCGGGGCCCCGGAGATACGCAGTATTTT
. | TRBJ2-4 | . | TRBV4-1 | CASSQDLGGAENIQYF | TGCGCCAGCAGCCAAGATCTAGGGGGAGCCGAAAACATTCAGTACTTC
TRBD2 | TRBJ2-1 | . | TRBV28 | CATTQVTSGMLVYEQFF | TGTGCCACCACTCAGGTGACTAGCGGGATGTTAGTCTATGAGCAGTTCTTC
. | TRBJ2-7 | many | TRBV6-5 | CASSYRGTYEQYF | TGTGCCAGCAGTTACCGAGGGACCTACGAGCAGTACTTC
. | TRBJ2-3 | many | TRBV20-1 | CSGTETDTQYF | TGCAGTGGGACGGAAACAGATACGCAGTATTTT
. | TRBJ2-1 | few | TRBV7-2 | CASSSPGTPYNEQFF | TGTGCCAGCAGCTCCCCCGGGACGCCTTACAATGAGCAGTTCTTC
. | TRBJ2-6 | few | TRBV20-1 | CSASLLARGANVLTF | TGCAGTGCTAGTCTATTGGCGCGGGGGGCCAACGTCCTGACTTTC
. | TRBJ2-3 | many | TRBV5-1 | CASRLISSTDTQYF | TGCGCCAGCAGGTTGATTTCTAGCACAGATACGCAGTATTTT